These 25 T cell receptor beta chains were all obtained from the same sample, sequenced in a study of blood T cell repertoires in COVID-19. Only in-frame clones appear in the TCRdb table, and some are missing; sequencing was by immunoSEQ multiplex PCR. The sample has about 140,000 clones; approximately 90% are singletons. The sequenced sample consisted of peripheral blood. The receptors stem from a woman of 80 years or more with acute or convalescent COVID-19.

This clone was seen more than once but under ten times. The V call is TRBV30, the J call TRBJ1-2; 7 nucleotides line up with TRBD1. Germline V gives CDR1 GTSNPN, CDR2 SVGIG (reference sequence). V dropped 1 base and J dropped 1; count of bases not matched to a gene: 6. This CDR3 region has 15 residues. The CDR3 DNA reads TGTGCCTGGAGTGGACAGGGTCCAAATAACTATGGCTACACCTTC. This sequence encodes CAWSGQGPNNYGYTF. The entire variable domain, with the rest obtained from reference TRBV30 and TRBJ1-2, is as follows: SQTIHQWPATLVQPVGSPLSLECTVEGTSNPNLYWYRQAAGRGLQLLFYSVGIGQISSEVPQNLSASRPQDRQFILSSKKLLLSDSGFYLCAWSGQGPNNYGYTFGSGTRLTVV.

The chain uses TRBV7-9 and TRBJ2-1; D unresolved. Trimming took 5 bases from V and 9 from J, leaving 14 bases between them. The germline CDR1 and CDR2 sequences are SEHNR and FQNEAQ (reference sequence). The CDR3 is 13 amino acids. In nucleotides, the CDR3 is TGTGCCAGCAGCATGATGCTAGTCGGTGAGCAGTTCTTC. Translation: CASSMMLVGEQFF. The full variable domain, its missing parts supplied by reference TRBV7-9 and TRBJ2-1, is DTGVSQNPRHKITKRGQNVTFRCDPISEHNRLYWYRQTLGQGPEFLTYFQNEAQLEKSRLLSDRFSAERPKGSFSTLEIQRTEQGDSAMYLCASSMMLVGEQFFGPGTRLTVL.

The chain is built from TRBV28 and TRBJ1-6, with 9 bases that match TRBD1. The CDR3 loop spans 19 amino acids. CDR1 MDHEN and CDR2 SYDVKM come from the germline V gene. The V segment lost 6 bases and the J segment 6 bases; nucleotides outside the gene matches: 18. The CDR3 nucleotides read TGTGCCAGCAGCCCTACCGGGACAGGGAAAGGGGAGGGTAATTCACCCCTCCACTTT. Its translation: CASSPTGTGKGEGNSPLHF.

V gene TRBV30 combines with J gene TRBJ1-5; D may be TRBD1 (6 bases). With 2 bases removed from V and 0 bases from J, the gap between germline ends came to 11 bases. CDR1 is GTSNPN, CDR2 SVGIG, per germline (reference sequence). This CDR3 comprises 15 residues. CDR3 amino acids: CAWSMDRPSNQPQHF. CDR3 in DNA: TGTGCCTGGAGTATGGACAGACCTAGCAATCAGCCCCAGCATTTT.

CDR3 bases: TGTGCCAGCAGCCCTGGACAGGGAGAGGGCTACACCTTC. Its translation: CASSPGQGEGYTF. The chain couples TRBV7-3 to TRBJ1-2, with 8 positions matching TRBD1. Trimming cost V 5 bases and J 8 bases; bases outside gene matches: 7. This CDR3 contains 13 residues. The germline CDR1 and CDR2 sequences are SGHTA and FQGTGA. Variable domain in full (rest from reference TRBV7-3 and TRBJ1-2): GAGVSQTPSNKVTEKGKYVELRCDPISGHTALYWYRQSLGQGPEFLIYFQGTGAADDSGLPNDRFFAVRPEGSVSTLKIQRTERGDSAVYLCASSPGQGEGYTFGSGTRLTVV.

This chain joins TRBV3-1 (or the pseudogene TRBV3-2) and TRBJ2-7; 7 bases map to TRBD2. This CDR3 is 15 amino acids long. The junction had 7 bases not matched to a gene; V was cut back by 5 bases and J by 0 bases. Germline V gene data show CDR1 as LGHDT and CDR2 as YNNKEL (reference sequence). Here the CDR3 DNA reads TGTGCCAGCAGCGTCGGGACTACAAGCTCCTACGAGCAGTACTTC. It encodes CASSVGTTSSYEQYF.

The chain uses TRBV18 and TRBJ1-3, with TRBD1 matching 7 bases. Germline trimming cut 3 bases from V and 0 bases from J; bases unmatched to any gene: 8. The length of the CDR3 is 17 residues. From germline, CDR1 is KGHSH and CDR2 LQKENI. The CDR3 region has the DNA TGTGCCAGCTCACCGTCGCGGGACAGACTCTCTGGAAACACCATATATTTT. Translation gives CASSPSRDRLSGNTIYF.

The chain uses TRBV6-5 and TRBJ1-5; unclear D gene. V was pared by 7 bases and J by 3 bases, with 16 bases between. In germline, CDR1 is MNHEY, CDR2 SVGAGI. This CDR3 has 15 amino acids. CDR3 residues: CASTLQEGNNQPQHF. DNA of the CDR3: TGTGCCAGCACCCTTCAAGAGGGCAACAATCAGCCCCAGCATTTT.

This chain connects TRBV6-5 to TRBJ2-2; 12 bases map to TRBD1. The CDR3 sequence is 16 residues long. V trimming: 0 bases; J trimming: 7 bases; junction bases outside the gene matches: 3. Per germline, CDR1 MNHEY and CDR2 SVGAGI. In DNA, the CDR3 is TGTGCCAGCAGTTACTCCGGGACAGGGGGCTACGGGGAGCTGTTTTTT. Protein product: CASSYSGTGGYGELFF.

The V call is TRBV14, the J call TRBJ2-3, with TRBD1 identical over 9 bases. J gave up 6 bases and V 4 bases, and 8 bases lay outside the gene matches. The CDR3 runs 15 residues. In germline, CDR1 is SGHDN, CDR2 FVKESK. The CDR3 bases are TGTGCCAGCAGCCGACAACAGGGGGCGTGGGATACGCAGTATTTT. As protein: CASSRQQGAWDTQYF.

V usage is TRBV5-8 and J usage is TRBJ2-5; tentative D call: TRBD2 (7 bases). The CDR3 is 15 residues long. Germline-derived CDR1 and CDR2 are SGHTS and YDEGEE. Trimming left V 1 base short and J 5 bases short, with 15 bases between. The DNA of the CDR3 is TGTGCCAGCAGCTTGCCGCAGGGAGGGGGGGAGACCCAGTACTTC. Translation gives CASSLPQGGGETQYF.

To note about this clone: The junction departs from the called germline gene at one end, perhaps through a read error. V usage is TRBV6-1 and J usage is TRBJ1-4; 8 positions match TRBD1. Germline V gene sequence: CDR1 MNHNS, CDR2 SASEGT. The CDR3 contains 13 residues. The chain's CDR3 is CTSSKQGDEKLFF. In DNA form, the CDR3 reads TGTACCAGCAGTAAACAGGGGGATGAAAAACTGTTTTTT.

This clone came up once. V and J are TRBV7-2 and TRBJ1-2; TRBD1 is a possible D gene (6 bases). Looked up from germline, CDR1 is SGHTA and CDR2 is FQGNSA. V lost 4 bases and J lost 4, with 13 bases in between. CDR3 size: 14 residues. CDR3 loop: CASSYPGEGYGYTF. The CDR3 DNA reads as TGTGCCAGCAGCTACCCAGGGGAGGGCTATGGCTACACCTTC.

The chain joins TRBV19 to TRBJ1-1, with 9 bases identical to TRBD1. Trimming at V came to 5 bases and at J to 6 bases, leaving 13 bases not matched to a gene. This CDR3 comprises 16 residues. Germline V gene lookup returns CDR1 LNHDA and CDR2 SQIVND (reference sequence). The CDR3 loop is CASSLTGTGYRAEAFF. The CDR3 region has the DNA TGTGCCAGTAGTCTAACCGGGACAGGGTATCGTGCTGAAGCTTTCTTT.

The J gene is TRBJ2-7, the V gene TRBV2, with TRBD2 identical over 9 bases. Germline CDR1 is SNHLY and CDR2 is FYNNEI. V lost 7 bases, J lost 3 bases, and 4 bases stayed unmatched. This CDR3 comprises 13 residues. CDR3 region: CASTSGVLYEQYF. The CDR3 DNA reads as TGTGCCAGCACTAGCGGGGTTCTCTACGAGCAGTACTTC.

V gene TRBV5-5 combines with J gene TRBJ2-3, with D perhaps TRBD2 (5 bases). Between the trimmed V and J ends, which lost 0 bases and 5 bases, there was a span of 13 bases. CDR1 is SGHKS, CDR2 YYEKEE, per germline (reference sequence). CDR3 length: 15 residues. CDR3 nucleotides: TGTGCCAGCAGCTTGGACGGGAATGGAGGAGATACGCAGTATTTT. Translated, it gives CASSLDGNGGDTQYF. Complete variable domain (other parts from reference TRBV5-5 and TRBJ2-3): DAGVTQSPTHLIKTRGQQVTLRCSPISGHKSVSWYQQVLGQGPQFIFQYYEKEERGRGNFPDRFSARQFPNYSSELNVNALLLGDSALYLCASSLDGNGGDTQYFGPGTRLTVL.

V and J are TRBV12-3 or TRBV12-4 and TRBJ1-1, with D possibly being TRBD1 (5 bases). V shed 4 bases and J shed 3 bases, with 9 bases lying between them. CDR3 length: 13 residues. CDR3 sequence reads: CASSWGRDTEAFF. Here the CDR3 DNA reads TGTGCCAGCAGTTGGGGGAGGGACACTGAAGCTTTCTTT.

The chain uses TRBV5-1 and TRBJ1-2; 7 bases line up with TRBD1. In germline, CDR1 is SGHRS, CDR2 YFSETQ. The CDR3 extends over 14 amino acids. V shed 2 bases, J shed 3 bases, and the junction held 4 bases outside the gene matches. DNA of the CDR3: TGCGCCAGCAGCTTAGGGACAGCCGACTATGGCTACACCTTC. Amino acid sequence: CASSLGTADYGYTF.

This clone was found a few times. The chain carries TRBV10-2 and TRBJ2-7; tentative D call: TRBD2 (6 bases). V was trimmed by 7 bases and J by 3 bases, leaving 13 bases between them. The length of the CDR3 is 13 residues. The germline V gene has CDR1 WSHSY and CDR2 SAAADI. The CDR3 loop is CASNGGPYYEQYF. CDR3 DNA sequence: TGCGCCAGCAACGGGGGACCTTACTACGAGCAGTACTTC.

V gene TRBV2 combines with J gene TRBJ1-5; 7 bases map to TRBD1. Germline lookup yields CDR1 SNHLY and CDR2 FYNNEI. The CDR3 runs to 15 residues. With 5 bases clipped from V and 2 bases from J, the junction kept 6 bases outside the gene matches. This CDR3 reads CASSTGTAGNQPQHF. The CDR3 nucleotides are TGTGCCAGCAGTACGGGGACAGCGGGCAATCAGCCCCAGCATTTT.

The chain links TRBV6-5 to TRBJ2-7, with a weak D call TRBD1 (5 bases). CDR3 length: 13 residues. From germline, CDR1 is MNHEY and CDR2 SVGAGI. Trimming removed 3 bases at V and 3 bases at J, with 9 bases between. The CDR3: CASSYTGNYEQYF. In DNA form, the CDR3 reads TGTGCCAGCAGTTATACAGGAAACTACGAGCAGTACTTC.

The rearrangement joins TRBV7-8 to TRBJ1-2, with D maybe TRBD1 (6 bases). Trimming cost V 0 bases and J 4 bases, with 12 bases left between them. There are 15 residues in the CDR3. Germline assignment: CDR1 SGHVS and CDR2 FQNEAQ. CDR3 amino acids: CASSLALWTAYGYTF. CDR3 sequence (DNA): TGTGCCAGCAGCTTAGCGCTCTGGACAGCCTATGGCTACACCTTC.

This chain links TRBV2 with TRBJ2-5; 9 nucleotides agree with TRBD2. The CDR3 runs to 16 residues. V gave up 4 bases and J gave up 5 bases; unmatched junction bases: 11. Per germline, CDR1 SNHLY and CDR2 FYNNEI. CDR3: CASSAGTSRGSETQYF. As DNA, the CDR3 is TGTGCCAGCAGTGCCGGGACTAGCAGGGGGTCGGAGACCCAGTACTTC.

This sequence joins TRBV7-8 and TRBJ1-2; tentatively, D is TRBD1 (5 bases). V was pared by 1 base and J by 7 bases, with 13 bases between. Germline lookup yields CDR1 SGHVS and CDR2 FQNEAQ. The CDR3 sequence is 14 residues long. CDR3 nucleotide sequence: TGTGCCAGCAGCTTAGTGGTGCAGGGAGGTGGCTACACCTTC. Translating it yields CASSLVVQGGGYTF.

This clone was picked up a small number of times. The rearrangement uses TRBV19 and TRBJ1-5; no definite D call. Germline V lookup: CDR1 LNHDA, CDR2 SQIVND (reference sequence). Between the trimmed V and J ends, which lost 5 bases and 1 base, there was a span of 6 bases. The CDR3 is 13 amino acids. The CDR3 DNA reads as TGTGCCAGTAGTCCGCTAAGCAATCAGCCCCAGCATTTT. Translation: CASSPLSNQPQHF. Combining the CDR3 with reference TRBV19 and TRBJ1-5 gives the whole variable domain DGGITQSPKYLFRKEGQNVTLSCEQNLNHDAMYWYRQDPGQGLRLIYYSQIVNDFQKGDIAEGYSVSREKKESFPLTVTSAQKNPTAFYLCASSPLSNQPQHFGDGTRLSIL.